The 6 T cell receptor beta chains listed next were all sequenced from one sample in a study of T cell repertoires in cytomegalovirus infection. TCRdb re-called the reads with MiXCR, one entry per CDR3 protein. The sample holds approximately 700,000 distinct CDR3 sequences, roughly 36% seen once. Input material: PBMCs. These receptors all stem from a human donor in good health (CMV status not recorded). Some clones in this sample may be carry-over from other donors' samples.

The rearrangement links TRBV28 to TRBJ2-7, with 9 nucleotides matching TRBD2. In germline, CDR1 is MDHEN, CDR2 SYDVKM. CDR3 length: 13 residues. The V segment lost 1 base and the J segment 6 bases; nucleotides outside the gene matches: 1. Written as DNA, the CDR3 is TGTGCCAGCAGTTTATCTAGCGGGATCGAGCAGTACTTC. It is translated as CASSLSSGIEQYF. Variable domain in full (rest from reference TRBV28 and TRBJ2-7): DVKVTQSSRYLVKRTGEKVFLECVQDMDHENMFWYRQDPGLGLRLIYFSYDVKMKEKGDIPEGYSVSREKKERFSLILESASTNQTSMYLCASSLSSGIEQYFGPGTRLTVT.

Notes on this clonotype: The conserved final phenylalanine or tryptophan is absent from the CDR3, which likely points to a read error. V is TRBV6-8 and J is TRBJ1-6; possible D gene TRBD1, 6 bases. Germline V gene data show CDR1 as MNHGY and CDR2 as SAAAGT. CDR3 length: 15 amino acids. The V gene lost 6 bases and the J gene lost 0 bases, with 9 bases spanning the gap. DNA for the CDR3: TGTGCCAGCAGACAGGGAAGCTCCTATAATTCACCCCTCCACTTG. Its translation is CASRQGSSYNSPLHL.

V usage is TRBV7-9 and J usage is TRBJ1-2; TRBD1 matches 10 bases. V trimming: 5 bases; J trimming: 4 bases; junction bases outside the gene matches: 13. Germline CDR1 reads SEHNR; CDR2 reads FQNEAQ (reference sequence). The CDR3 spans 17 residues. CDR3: CASSPFERTGGSYGYTF. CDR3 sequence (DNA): TGTGCCAGCAGCCCGTTCGAAAGGACAGGGGGGAGCTATGGCTACACCTTC. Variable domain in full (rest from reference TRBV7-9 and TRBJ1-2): DTGVSQNPRHKITKRGQNVTFRCDPISEHNRLYWYRQTLGQGPEFLTYFQNEAQLEKSRLLSDRFSAERPKGSFSTLEIQRTEQGDSAMYLCASSPFERTGGSYGYTFGSGTRLTVV.

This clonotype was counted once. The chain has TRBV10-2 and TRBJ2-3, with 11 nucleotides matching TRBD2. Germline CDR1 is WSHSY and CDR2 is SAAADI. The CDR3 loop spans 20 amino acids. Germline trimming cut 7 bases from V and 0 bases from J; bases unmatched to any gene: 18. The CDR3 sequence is CASISVAGGTSRTSTDTQYF. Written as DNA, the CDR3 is TGCGCCAGCATTTCGGTAGCGGGGGGGACCTCGAGAACTAGCACAGATACGCAGTATTTT.

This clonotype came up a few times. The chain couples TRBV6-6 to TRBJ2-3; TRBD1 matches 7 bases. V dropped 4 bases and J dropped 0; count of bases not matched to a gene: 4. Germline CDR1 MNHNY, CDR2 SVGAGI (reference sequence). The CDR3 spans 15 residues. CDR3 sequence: CASSFRDRSTDTQYF. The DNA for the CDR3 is TGTGCCAGCAGTTTTCGGGACAGAAGCACAGATACGCAGTATTTT.

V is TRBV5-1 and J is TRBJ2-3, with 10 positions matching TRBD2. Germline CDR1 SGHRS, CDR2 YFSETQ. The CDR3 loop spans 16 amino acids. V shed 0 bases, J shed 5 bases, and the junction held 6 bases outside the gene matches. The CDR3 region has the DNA TGCGCCAGCAGCTTGGGTAGCGGGGGGTTTGGAGATACGCAGTATTTT. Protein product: CASSLGSGGFGDTQYF.